This T cell receptor beta chain was retrieved from a study of T cells in localized non-small cell lung cancer. Germline V gene lookup returns CDR1 MNHEY and CDR2 SMNVEV (reference sequence). The V end lost 4 bases, the J end lost 1 base, and 7 bases lay between the germline ends. There are 13 residues in the CDR3. Method: immunoSEQ multiplex PCR; TCRdb's copy keeps in-frame clones and lacks some. The sample lists tens of thousands of clones, roughly 80% occurring once. Comments on this clone: Its antigen is not known.

Overall study results and limits: Because researchers sequenced only one region of the tumor, heterogeneity is still possible. A median of about 50 clones ranked among the top 100 in tumor appeared in adjacent lung. Uninvolved neighboring lung showed the greatest T cell clonality, exceeding tumor.

The sequence was obtained from a male donor at least 60 years old with stage II squamous cell lung carcinoma. The chain uses TRBV27 and TRBJ1-2; no clear D. The input for sequencing was peripheral blood, taken before any cancer treatment. The CDR3 loop reads CASSSQNNYGYTF. CDR3 nucleotide sequence: TGTGCCAGCAGTTCTCAGAATAACTATGGCTACACCTTC.